A single sample gave rise to the 4 T cell receptor beta chains below, sequenced in a study of T cells in Graves' hyperthyroidism and ophthalmopathy. Amplification targeted TCR beta CDR3 regions from RNA transcripts. With the HTBI primer set, the TCR CDR3 went through a first round of RT-PCR. MiXCR was run by TCRdb on the multiplex PCR reads, yielding one entry per CDR3 protein. The table has hundreds of thousands of distinct CDR3 sequences, over 12% seen once. Source material: blood. The receptor source for this set is a man in his fifties with Graves' ophthalmopathy.

The chain employs TRBV11-3 and TRBJ2-1, with 10 nucleotides matching TRBD2. This CDR3 spans 16 amino acids. J was trimmed by 0 bases and V by 7 bases; bases with no gene match: 6. The germline CDR1 and CDR2 sequences are SGHNT and YENEEA. The CDR3 region is CASKPPSGSSYNEQFF. The CDR3 DNA is TGTGCCAGCAAACCTCCTAGCGGGAGCTCCTACAATGAGCAGTTCTTC.

This clonotype has ten or more counts. The chain is built from TRBV2 and TRBJ2-1, with D unresolved. The CDR3 loop spans 13 amino acids. Germline CDR1 is SNHLY and CDR2 is FYNNEI. Deletions cut 4 bases from V and 2 bases from J, with 6 bases between. CDR3 nucleotide sequence: TGTGCCAGCAGTGTGAAAACCTACAATGAGCAGTTCTTC. It yields the protein CASSVKTYNEQFF.

This clonotype was found many times. J is TRBJ2-5 and V is TRBV20-1; 12 nucleotides align to TRBD2. Germline V gives CDR1 DFQATT, CDR2 SNEGSKA (reference sequence). J lost 2 bases, V lost 5 bases, and 18 bases had no gene match. This CDR3 is 19 amino acids long. In DNA form, the CDR3 reads TGCAGTGCTCAATTATCCGGGACTAGCGGGCAAGCTCTACAAGAGACCCAGTACTTC. Amino acids: CSAQLSGTSGQALQETQYF.

The CDR3 sequence: CASSPPFRLAGGNEQFF. In nucleotides, the CDR3 is TGCGCCAGCAGCCCCCCCTTTAGGCTAGCGGGAGGGAATGAGCAGTTCTTC. The chain couples TRBV4-1 to TRBJ2-1, with 12 bases fitting TRBD2. V was clipped by 4 bases and J by 7 bases; unmatched bases: 11. Germline V lookup: CDR1 MGHRA, CDR2 YSYEKL. The CDR3 runs 17 residues.